These T cell receptor beta chains were read from a single sample in a study of cytomegalovirus exposure and HLA in healthy donors. Profiled with immunoSEQ multiplex PCR; TCRdb holds only in-frame clones, not every one. The data hold roughly 100,000 clones, with 60% to 80% observed a single time. The specimen sequenced was PBMCs. Receptors were obtained from a boy between 10 and 17 years old in good health and CMV-seronegative. The CDR3 runs from the conserved cysteine through the conserved F or W. Fields, in order: J gene, CDR3 length, V gene, CDR3 protein.

TRBJ2-5 | 13 | TRBV28 | CASSFGGPETQYF
TRBJ2-7 | 15 | TRBV9 | CASSVGGSPSYEQYF
TRBJ1-4 | 14 | TRBV2 | CASNLQGADEKLFF
TRBJ2-7 | 14 | TRBV5-4 | CASSPETAARKQYF
TRBJ2-1 | 14 | TRBV21-1 | CASSPVEERDEQFF
TRBJ2-2 | 16 | TRBV5-6 | CASSWGGLRNTGELFF
TRBJ2-3 | 14 | TRBV2 | CASNRQGSTDTQYF
TRBJ2-7 | 14 | TRBV27 | CASSWTGGTYEQYF
TRBJ2-3 | 13 | TRBV6-1 | CASRFLGPDTQYF
TRBJ2-5 | 15 | TRBV5-1 | CASSLTGTSQETQYF
TRBJ1-4 | 14 | TRBV19 | CASETGTGREKLFF
TRBJ1-2 | 16 | TRBV11-2 | CASSSPLGGAREGYTF
TRBJ2-5 | 16 | TRBV4-2 | CASSQRDRGHRETQYF
TRBJ2-5 | 15 | TRBV5-4 | CASSSPTTERGTQYF
TRBJ2-3 | 17 | TRBV9 | CASSVAPSGWRVDTQYF
TRBJ2-1 | 15 | TRBV11-2 | CASSFGTVPYNEQFF
TRBJ1-2 | 16 | TRBV4-3 | CASSQRPVLRGYGYTF
TRBJ2-7 | 12 | TRBV6-1 | CASSDFGYEQYF
TRBJ1-2 | 13 | TRBV5-6 | CASSLGSNSGYTF
TRBJ2-2 | 14 | TRBV30 | CAWEGQGNTGELFF
TRBJ1-1 | 14 | TRBV18 | CASSPPGLGTEAFF
TRBJ1-4 | 15 | TRBV29-1 | CSVVRDSKKNEKLFF
TRBJ1-1 | 15 | TRBV6-1 | CASSFRTGLNTEAFF
TRBJ2-1 | 14 | TRBV11-1 | CASSPRTEYNEQFF
TRBJ2-7 | 12 | TRBV7-9 | CASSFSGAEQYF
TRBJ1-2 | 13 | TRBV4-3 | CASSQGRDAGYTF
TRBJ2-3 | 14 | TRBV4-1 | CASSPAGYTDTQYF
TRBJ2-7 | 15 | TRBV5-1 | CASSRGTGGSYEQYF
TRBJ2-1 | 15 | TRBV27 | CASSSFRDYNNEQFF
TRBJ1-3 | 14 | TRBV30 | CAWSRGSSGNTIYF
TRBJ1-4 | 16 | TRBV9 | CASSVTGTGVREKLFF
TRBJ2-3 | 15 | TRBV9 | CASSSTSGRLDTQYF
TRBJ2-3 | 14 | TRBV5-1 | CASSRDKNTDTQYF
TRBJ1-1 | 15 | TRBV10-3 | CAISALGTGQTEAFF
TRBJ1-4 | 17 | TRBV21-1 | CASSKGKAPGEDEKLFF
TRBJ2-5 | 13 | TRBV30 | CAWTGQYQETQYF
TRBJ2-1 | 15 | TRBV6-5 | CASSLAGASYNEQFF
TRBJ2-5 | 14 | TRBV4-2 | CASSQELRLATQYF
TRBJ1-1 | 14 | TRBV25-1 | CASSDGTGGLEAFF
TRBJ2-2 | 14 | TRBV5-6 | CASREGQYTGELFF
TRBJ2-2 | 13 | TRBV10-3 | CATGRTNTGELFF